This T cell receptor (beta chain) was documented in a study of shared clonotypes between healthy human individuals. The repertoire was sequenced with immunoSEQ multiplex PCR; TCRdb's copy has only in-frame clones and lacks some. The sample lists 600,000 to 700,000 clones; roughly 72% were seen once. V was clipped by 7 bases and J by 6 bases; unmatched bases: 12. This CDR3 comprises 14 residues. Germline V CDR1 and CDR2: SGDLS, YYNGEE. This rearrangement joins TRBV9 to TRBJ1-2; 7 bases align to TRBD1. This clonotype was obtained from a woman in her 30s in good health. Sequencing used memory CD4+ T cells sorted from blood. The subset: CD45RA-negative fraction. CDR3 sequence (DNA): TGTGCCAGCGGGGACAGATTCATTTTAAATGGCTACACCTTC. This encodes CASGDRFILNGYTF.